The present TCR beta chain was sequenced within a study of blood T cell repertoires in COVID-19. Sequencing used immunoSEQ multiplex PCR; TCRdb keeps in-frame clones, though not all of them. The sample holds over 60,000 clones; 90% are singletons and the top ten take about 5%. This clone was picked up a small number of times. The germline V gene encodes CDR1 SEHNR and CDR2 FQNEAQ (reference sequence). This CDR3 spans 12 amino acids. Trimming took off 5 bases at V and 10 bases at J, with 12 bases between the two ends. This rearrangement joins TRBV7-9 to TRBJ2-1, with a weak D call TRBD2 (5 bases). The source of this sequence is a man aged 45-60 years with acute or convalescent COVID-19. Sequencing used peripheral blood. The CDR3, as DNA: TGTGCCAGCAGCCCAAAGACGGGGGAGCAGTTCTTC. It specifies CASSPKTGEQFF. The whole variable domain, remainder taken from reference TRBV7-9 and TRBJ2-1, is DTGVSQNPRHKITKRGQNVTFRCDPISEHNRLYWYRQTLGQGPEFLTYFQNEAQLEKSRLLSDRFSAERPKGSFSTLEIQRTEQGDSAMYLCASSPKTGEQFFGPGTRLTVL.